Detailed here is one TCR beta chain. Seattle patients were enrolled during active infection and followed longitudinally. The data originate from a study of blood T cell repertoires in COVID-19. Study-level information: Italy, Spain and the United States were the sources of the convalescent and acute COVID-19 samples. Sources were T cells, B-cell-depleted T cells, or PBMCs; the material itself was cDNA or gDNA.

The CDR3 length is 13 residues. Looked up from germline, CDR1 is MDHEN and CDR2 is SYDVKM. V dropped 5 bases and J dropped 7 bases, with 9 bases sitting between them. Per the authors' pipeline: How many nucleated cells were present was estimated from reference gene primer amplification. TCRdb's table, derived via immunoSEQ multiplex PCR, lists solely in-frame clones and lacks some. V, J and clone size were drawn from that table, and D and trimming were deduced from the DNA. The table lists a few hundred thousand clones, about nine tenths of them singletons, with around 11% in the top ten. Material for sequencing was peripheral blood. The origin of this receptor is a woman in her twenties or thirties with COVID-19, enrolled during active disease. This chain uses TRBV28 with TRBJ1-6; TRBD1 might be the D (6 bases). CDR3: CASSQDRNSPLHF. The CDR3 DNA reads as TGTGCCAGCAGTCAAGACAGGAATTCACCCCTCCACTTT.